This T cell receptor beta chain was identified in a study of monozygotic twins with inflammatory bowel disease. A remark on this clonotype: What it binds is unknown.

Someone took an approximately 2.5 ml blood sample from each of the donors. CDR3 length equals 12 residues. Germline V gene sequence: CDR1 MRHNA, CDR2 SNTAGT. The template switching step added UMIs that contained a 6-nucleotide sample barcode. TCRdb reprocessed the 5' RACE reads, with one entry per CDR3 protein and no DNA. The repertoire shows about 440,000 distinct CDR3 sequences; the top ten hold about 2.4%. Whole-study findings and limits: With others, IBD patients shared fewer clonotypes than healthy twins did, especially with disease activity.

This receptor was taken from a human donor with ulcerative colitis or Crohn's disease, or a healthy co-twin of an affected twin (not recorded which). The chain combines TRBV6-4 with TRBJ2-1; TCRdb's D call of TRBD1 is untestable without DNA. The sequenced sample consisted of blood. The CDR3 region is CASSAQQGEQFF.